This is a list of T cell receptor beta chains from one sample in a study of shared clonotypes between healthy human individuals. TCRdb's copy holds only in-frame clones and misses some; the assay was immunoSEQ multiplex PCR. The table lists around 2.1 million clones, approximately 94% of them singletons, with under 2% in the top ten. Sequencing input: naive CD8+ T cells from PBMCs. These receptors all stem from a man between 18 and 29 years old in good health. Some clones in this sample may be carry-over from other donors' samples. Each CDR3 is given with its conserved first and last residue. A D gene is named only where the DNA matches it firmly. Part of the rows lack a size; the others show once, few, many or a class for expanded clones.

V gene: TRBV19; clone size: NA; J gene: TRBJ1-5; D gene: NA; CDR3 DNA: TGTGCCAGTAGTATGGGGGAGCATCAGCCCCAGCATTTT; CDR3 protein: CASSMGEHQPQHF
V gene: TRBV29-1; clone size: NA; J gene: TRBJ1-1; D gene: TRBD1; CDR3 DNA: TGCAGCGCGGGACAGGGGGACACTGAAGCTTTCTTT; CDR3 protein: CSAGQGDTEAFF
V gene: TRBV27; clone size: NA; J gene: TRBJ2-7; D gene: TRBD2; CDR3 DNA: TGTGCCAGCAGTGTTAGCGGGAGACTCTCCTACGAGCAGTACTTC; CDR3 protein: CASSVSGRLSYEQYF
V gene: TRBV11-1; clone size: once; J gene: TRBJ2-1; D gene: TRBD2; CDR3 DNA: TGTGCCAGCAGCTTAGATCGTTTCGGGAGGGCCCCGAGGGATGAGCAGTTCTTC; CDR3 protein: CASSLDRFGRAPRDEQFF
V gene: TRBV7-8; clone size: NA; J gene: TRBJ2-3; D gene: NA; CDR3 DNA: TGTGCCAGCAGCTTACCCAGCTCAGGGATGGCCGTCAGCACAGATACGCAGTATTTT; CDR3 protein: CASSLPSSGMAVSTDTQYF
V gene: TRBV4-1; clone size: NA; J gene: TRBJ2-7; D gene: TRBD1; CDR3 DNA: TGCGCCAGCAGCCCAGACAGGGGATACGAGCAGTACTTC; CDR3 protein: CASSPDRGYEQYF
V gene: TRBV6-5; clone size: NA; J gene: TRBJ2-7; D gene: NA; CDR3 DNA: TGTGCCAGCAGTTCAGGGGACACAAGACTCCCCTACGAGCAGTACTTC; CDR3 protein: CASSSGDTRLPYEQYF
V gene: TRBV4-1; clone size: NA; J gene: TRBJ1-4; D gene: NA; CDR3 DNA: TGCGCCAGCAGCCAACTTACCCGGCCAGAAAAACTGTTTTTT; CDR3 protein: CASSQLTRPEKLFF
V gene: TRBV27; clone size: NA; J gene: TRBJ2-7; D gene: NA; CDR3 DNA: TGTGCCAGCAGTTTAGGGGCCCGCTACGAGCAGTACTTC; CDR3 protein: CASSLGARYEQYF
V gene: TRBV6-1; clone size: NA; J gene: TRBJ2-1; D gene: NA; CDR3 DNA: TGTGCCAGCAGTGAAGTCCCCACAGGGTTGTCCTACAATGAGCAGTTCTTC; CDR3 protein: CASSEVPTGLSYNEQFF
V gene: TRBV6-5; clone size: NA; J gene: TRBJ2-5; D gene: NA; CDR3 DNA: TGTGCCAGCAGTTACTCGACGGGCTGGAGGACCCAGTACTTC; CDR3 protein: CASSYSTGWRTQYF